A selection of T cell receptor beta chains follows, all from one sample in a study of OX40 agonist ivuxolimab in advanced cancers. TCRdb keeps only in-frame clones here, not all; method: immunoSEQ multiplex PCR. The table lists 70,000 or so clones, about 90% of them singletons. The input for sequencing was CD4+ or CD8+ T cells sorted from blood, taken in a trial of the OX40 agonist ivuxolimab. All receptors derive from an adult with an advanced solid tumor such as melanoma, head and neck, liver or kidney cancer. Each CDR3 is given with its conserved first and last residue. A D gene is named only where the DNA matches it firmly. The size entry is marked missing in some rows and otherwise reads once, few, many or a size class.

TRBJ1-2,.,TRBV7-6,.,TGTGCCAGCAGCCCCCCCCGGGGTGAGGACTATGGCTACACCTTC,CASSPPRGEDYGYTF
TRBJ2-2,.,TRBV27,.,TGTGCCAGCAGCTGGGCTCAGGGGCTCGGGGAGCTGTTTTTT,CASSWAQGLGELFF
TRBJ2-5,TRBD2,TRBV7-9,.,TGTGCCAGCAGCTTGAGCGGGGAAGAGACCCAGTACTTC,CASSLSGEETQYF
TRBJ1-1,.,TRBV19,.,TGTGCCAGTAGTACCAGACGGCTGAACACTGAAGCTTTCTTT,CASSTRRLNTEAFF
TRBJ2-7,.,TRBV27,.,TGTGCCAGCAGCGGTTTGGTAACCTACGAGCAGTACTTC,CASSGLVTYEQYF
TRBJ2-2,.,TRBV2,.,TGTGCCAGCAGGGAACAGGGAGGATCCGCGGGGGAGCTGTTTTTT,CASREQGGSAGELFF
TRBJ2-7,.,TRBV4-2,.,TGTGCCAGCAGCCCCCGTCCGGGGACCCCCTACGAGCAGTACTTC,CASSPRPGTPYEQYF
TRBJ1-2,.,TRBV30,.,TGTGCCTGGGACCCCACAGGGACCTATGGCTACACCTTC,CAWDPTGTYGYTF
TRBJ2-2,.,TRBV9,once,TGTGCCAGCAGCGTAATCTCTATGGGGGCCGGGGAGCTGTTTTTT,CASSVISMGAGELFF
TRBJ1-3,TRBD1,TRBV4-2,.,TGTGCCAGCAGCCAAGATCGACAGGGGGCTGGAAACACCATATATTTT,CASSQDRQGAGNTIYF
TRBJ2-1,TRBD1,TRBV11-2,.,TGTGCCAGCAGCTTAGCCCGGACAGGGAATGAGCAGTTCTTC,CASSLARTGNEQFF
TRBJ2-2,.,TRBV7-9,.,TGTGCCAGCAGCGTACTCATGGCGGAGCGCACCGGGGAGCTGTTTTTT,CASSVLMAERTGELFF
TRBJ2-7,.,TRBV7-9,.,TGTGCCAGCAGCTTAGAGGGTGCGAGCTCCTACGAGCAGTACTTC,CASSLEGASSYEQYF
TRBJ1-2,TRBD1,TRBV4-1,.,TGCGCCAGCAGGGGGGATTTCCGGGACAGGGGTATAGGCGGCTACACCTTC,CASRGDFRDRGIGGYTF
TRBJ1-2,.,TRBV21-1,.,TGTGCCAGCAGCAAAGCGGGGGGGGCCAACTATGGCTACACCTTC,CASSKAGGANYGYTF
TRBJ2-6,.,TRBV7-3,once,TGTGCCAGCAGCGCCCCCGGGTGGGAAGGGGCCAACGTCCTGACTTTC,CASSAPGWEGANVLTF
TRBJ1-5,.,TRBV4-3,.,TGCGCCAGCAGCCAAGGGATAACGGGGCAGGGTGATCAGCCCCAGCATTTT,CASSQGITGQGDQPQHF
TRBJ1-5,.,TRBV5-7,.,TGTGCCAGCAGCTGTACAGGGAGCGAGCCCCAGCATTTT,CASSCTGSEPQHF
TRBJ2-6,.,TRBV29-1,.,TGCAGCGTTGAAATGGTTGGGGCCAACGTCCTGACTTTC,CSVEMVGANVLTF
TRBJ1-4,.,TRBV11-2,.,TGTGCCAGCAGCTTGGGCACAGGGACTAATGAAAAACTGTTTTTT,CASSLGTGTNEKLFF
TRBJ2-1,.,TRBV7-2,.,TGTGCCAGCAGCTTGGGGGGCAGGAATGAGCAGTTCTTC,CASSLGGRNEQFF
TRBJ1-5,.,TRBV21-1,few,TGTGCCAGCATAACACGGAATAGCAATCAGCCCCAGCATTTT,CASITRNSNQPQHF
TRBJ2-3,TRBD1,TRBV5-3,.,TGTGCCAGAAGCTTTCATGGACAGGGGGCGCATGATTCCACAGATACGCAGTATTTT,CARSFHGQGAHDSTDTQYF
TRBJ1-3,.,TRBV6-6,.,TGTGCCAGCAGTTACACAAGAAGCTCTGGAAACACCATATATTTT,CASSYTRSSGNTIYF
TRBJ2-7,.,TRBV7-6,.,TGTGCCAGCAGCTTAGCTAAGGGGGACACCCTCACAGAGCAGTACTTC,CASSLAKGDTLTEQYF
TRBJ1-6,TRBD1,TRBV9,.,TGTGCCAGCAGCGTCGCGGACAGGGATCTTAATTCACCCCTCCACTTT,CASSVADRDLNSPLHF
TRBJ2-7,.,TRBV7-9,.,TGTGCCAGCAGCTTTGACAGCTCCTACGAGCAGTACTTC,CASSFDSSYEQYF